The rows below give T cell receptor beta chains drawn from one sample of a study of OX40 agonist ivuxolimab in advanced cancers. TCRdb keeps only in-frame clones here, not all; method: immunoSEQ multiplex PCR. Found here are fewer than 25,000 clones, 75% to 85% of them singletons; the top ten hold around 18%. Sample: CD4+ or CD8+ T cells sorted from blood, taken in a trial of the OX40 agonist ivuxolimab. Receptor source: an adult with an advanced solid tumor such as melanoma, head and neck, liver or kidney cancer. Both conserved end residues are part of each CDR3. Fields, in order: clone size, V gene, D gene, CDR3 length, J gene, CDR3 DNA, CDR3 protein. A D gene is named only where the DNA matches it firmly. The size entry is marked missing in some rows and otherwise reads once, few, many or a size class.

>.|TRBV4-1|.|15|TRBJ1-5
TGCGCCAGCAGCCAAGGCCCGGGAACAAGCCAGCCCCAGCATTTT
CASSQGPGTSQPQHF
>.|TRBV5-1|.|14|TRBJ2-2
TGCGCCAGCAGCTTGGAAGAGAACACCGGGGAGCTGTTTTTT
CASSLEENTGELFF
>once|TRBV7-6|.|14|TRBJ2-3
TGTGCCAGCAGCTTAGGAGGAGACACAGATACGCAGTATTTT
CASSLGGDTDTQYF
>.|TRBV30|TRBD2|14|TRBJ2-7
TGTGCCTGGAGTGGCGGGGGGGCCGGGTACGAGCAGTACTTC
CAWSGGGAGYEQYF
>few|TRBV27|.|15|TRBJ1-5
TGTGCCAGCAGTCTCCGTCCGGGGGGAGATCAGCCCCAGCATTTT
CASSLRPGGDQPQHF
>.|TRBV6-6|.|13|TRBJ2-1
TGTGCCAGCGGGACCGCCGACTACAATGAGCAGTTCTTC
CASGTADYNEQFF
>.|TRBV2|.|14|TRBJ1-2
TGTGCCAGCAGTGGCCCAGGGGTGGACTATGGCTACACCTTC
CASSGPGVDYGYTF
>.|TRBV4-1|.|15|TRBJ1-6
TGCGCCAGCAGCCAAGGGCCAGGAAGGGGGTCACCCCTCCACTTT
CASSQGPGRGSPLHF
>.|TRBV11-3|.|14|TRBJ1-5
TGTGCCAGCCGCGAAGGGAGTAGCAATCAGCCCCAGCATTTT
CASREGSSNQPQHF
>.|TRBV4-2|.|14|TRBJ1-2
TGTGCCAGCAGCCCCCGGGCCCTTAACTATGGCTACACCTTC
CASSPRALNYGYTF
>.|TRBV5-1|.|14|TRBJ2-7
TGCGCCAGCAGCTTGGTCCCCGGAGCCTACGAGCAGTACTTC
CASSLVPGAYEQYF
>.|TRBV9|.|12|TRBJ1-4
TGTGCCAGCAGCGCCGAAGGTGAAAAACTGTTTTTT
CASSAEGEKLFF
>.|TRBV4-2|TRBD2|15|TRBJ2-3
TGTGCCAGCAGCCAAGATGCGGGGGACACAGATACGCAGTATTTT
CASSQDAGDTDTQYF
>.|TRBV10-3|.|13|TRBJ1-3
TGTGCCATCGGACCAGGGACTGGAAACACCATATATTTT
CAIGPGTGNTIYF
>few|TRBV7-9|.|14|TRBJ1-5
TGTGCCAGCAGCCGGGGGGGATGGAATCAGCCCCAGCATTTT
CASSRGGWNQPQHF
>.|TRBV5-8|.|12|TRBJ2-1
TGTGCCAGCAGCTTCGGGGAGCCTGTAAGGTTCTTC
CASSFGEPVRFF
>.|TRBV10-2|TRBD2|18|TRBJ2-1
TGCGCCAGTAAGGGACTAGCGGGAGGCAACGCACCTAATAATGAGCAGTTCTTC
CASKGLAGGNAPNNEQFF
>.|TRBV4-1|TRBD2|15|TRBJ2-7
TGCGCCAGCAGCCCAGCGGGACTAACCTCCTACGAGCAGTACTTC
CASSPAGLTSYEQYF
>.|TRBV21-1|.|15|TRBJ2-7
TGTGCCAGCAGCTTCAACCTTAGAGGGTCCTACGAGCAGTACTTC
CASSFNLRGSYEQYF
>.|TRBV2|.|11|TRBJ2-7
TGTGCCAGCAGTGAGGGTGGAGACCAGTACTTC
CASSEGGDQYF
>.|TRBV5-1|.|11|TRBJ2-7
TGCGCCAGCAGACTGAACTACGAGCAGTACTTC
CASRLNYEQYF
>.|TRBV6-5|TRBD2|15|TRBJ2-3
TGTGCCAGCAGTTTAGCGGGGGGGTACACAGATACGCAGTATTTT
CASSLAGGYTDTQYF
>.|TRBV7-8|.|13|TRBJ2-7
TGTGCCAGCAGCCCAGATGGACAGTTAGGGCAGTACTTC
CASSPDGQLGQYF
>once|TRBV7-9|.|11|TRBJ2-1
TGTGCCAGCAGCTCGGAAGATGAGCAGTTCTTC
CASSSEDEQFF
>.|TRBV7-6|.|15|TRBJ2-2
TGTGCCAGCAGCGTAACAGATTCGGTGACCGGGGAGCTGTTTTTT
CASSVTDSVTGELFF
>once|TRBV4-1|.|16|TRBJ1-5
TGCGCCAGCAGCCAAGGCCCCGACGATCACAATCAGCCCCAGCATTTT
CASSQGPDDHNQPQHF
>once|TRBV7-3|TRBD2|14|TRBJ2-5
TGTGCCAGCAGCTTCGCGGGAGGGCAAGAGACCCAGTACTTC
CASSFAGGQETQYF
>.|TRBV28|TRBD2|15|TRBJ2-7
TGTGCCAGCAGCTCCGGGACTAGCGGGGGCTACGAGCAGTACTTC
CASSSGTSGGYEQYF
>medium-sized|TRBV7-3|.|15|TRBJ2-5
TGTGCCAGCAGTTCAACAGGAACAGGGCAAGAGACCCAGTACTTC
CASSSTGTGQETQYF
>.|TRBV2|.|14|TRBJ2-7
TGTGCCAGCAGGGACGACAGCACTCTGGGGGAGCAGTACTTC
CASRDDSTLGEQYF
>.|TRBV7-6|.|13|TRBJ2-7
TGTGCCAGCAGCTTCTCCACCAACTACGAGCAGTACTTC
CASSFSTNYEQYF
>.|TRBV5-8|.|18|TRBJ2-2
TGTGCCAGCAGCTTGGCCCCACATTTAGCCGCGAACACCGGGGAGCTGTTTTTT
CASSLAPHLAANTGELFF
>few|TRBV12-5|.|14|TRBJ2-3
TGTGCTAGTGGCCAAGGGTATGTAACAGATACGCAGTATTTT
CASGQGYVTDTQYF
>.|TRBV7-2|.|15|TRBJ2-5
TGTGCCAGCAGCTTAGGGCCGCCTCGGCATGAGACCCAGTACTTC
CASSLGPPRHETQYF
>.|TRBV7-9|.|16|TRBJ2-7
TGTGCCAGCAGCTTATCCCCCCTGGACTCGAACTACGAGCAGTACTTC
CASSLSPLDSNYEQYF
>.|TRBV4-1|.|15|TRBJ2-7
TGTGCCAGCAGCCAAGAACAGCACAGCGCCTACGAGCAGTACTTC
CASSQEQHSAYEQYF
>.|TRBV7-9|.|13|TRBJ1-1
TGTGCCAGCAGCGCCGCTAGGGTGCCTGGGGCTTTCTTT
CASSAARVPGAFF
>.|TRBV27|.|12|TRBJ2-4
TGTGCCAGCCGGGGAGCCAAAAACATTCAGTACTTC
CASRGAKNIQYF
>.|TRBV5-1|.|11|TRBJ1-1
TGTGCCAGCAGCAGGGGTCCCGAAGCTTTCTTT
CASSRGPEAFF
>.|TRBV9|TRBD2|16|TRBJ2-3
TGTGCCAGCAGCGTAGAGTGGCGGGGGGGCCGAGATACGCAGTATTTT
CASSVEWRGGRDTQYF
>.|TRBV30|.|16|TRBJ2-5
TGTGCCTGGAGTGCAAGGCTCTATGGGTTCTTGGAGACCCAGTACTTC
CAWSARLYGFLETQYF
>once|TRBV15|TRBD2|16|TRBJ2-5
TGTGCCACCAGCCGACTACTAGCGGGGAACCAAGAGACCCAGTACTTC
CATSRLLAGNQETQYF
>.|TRBV19|TRBD1|18|TRBJ1-5
TGTGCCAGTACCTTGGGACAGGGGGTGTTGGATTCCAATCAGCCCCAGCATTTT
CASTLGQGVLDSNQPQHF
>.|TRBV11-2|TRBD1|17|TRBJ2-7
TGTGCCAGCAGCTTAATTTCGGGGGACAGGGGGCTCTACGAGCAGTACTTC
CASSLISGDRGLYEQYF
>.|TRBV28|.|15|TRBJ2-7
TGTGCCAGCAGTTCCTACAGTCACTCCTCCTACGAGCAGTACTTC
CASSSYSHSSYEQYF